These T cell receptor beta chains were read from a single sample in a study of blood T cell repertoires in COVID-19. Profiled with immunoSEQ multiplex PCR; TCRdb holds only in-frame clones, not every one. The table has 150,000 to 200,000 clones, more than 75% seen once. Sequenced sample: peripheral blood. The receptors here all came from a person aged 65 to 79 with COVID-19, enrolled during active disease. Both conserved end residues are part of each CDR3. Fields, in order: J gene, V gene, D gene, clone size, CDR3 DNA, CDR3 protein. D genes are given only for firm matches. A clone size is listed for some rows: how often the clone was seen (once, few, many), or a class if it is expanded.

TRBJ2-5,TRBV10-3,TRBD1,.,TGTGCCATCAGATCGGACAGGGCACAGGCGGAGACCCAGTACTTC,CAIRSDRAQAETQYF
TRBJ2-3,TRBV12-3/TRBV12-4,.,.,TGTGCCAGCAGTTCTTCCGGCACAGATACGCAGTATTTT,CASSSSGTDTQYF
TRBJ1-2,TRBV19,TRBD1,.,TGTGCCAGTAAGACAGGGGTGTATGGCTACACCTTC,CASKTGVYGYTF
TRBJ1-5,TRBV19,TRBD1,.,TGTGCCAGTAGTATTGGCGGGACAGGGGGCGATCAGCCCCAGCATTTT,CASSIGGTGGDQPQHF
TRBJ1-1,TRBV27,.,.,TGTGCCAGTACCGTCCAGGGGAGGGCGAACACTGAAGCTTTCTTT,CASTVQGRANTEAFF
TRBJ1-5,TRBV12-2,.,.,TGTGCAAGTCGCTCGACAGAGAGTCAGCCCCAGCATTTT,CASRSTESQPQHF
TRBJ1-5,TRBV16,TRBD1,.,TGTGCCAGCAGCCAATTCGACAGGGTTCAGCCCCAGCATTTT,CASSQFDRVQPQHF
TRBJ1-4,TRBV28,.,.,TGTGCCAGCAGTTTCGGGGGGCGAGGTAATGAAAAACTGTTTTTT,CASSFGGRGNEKLFF
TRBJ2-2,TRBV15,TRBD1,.,TGTGCCACCAGCAGCCGACCACAGGGGGCGCCCGGAGTGGGCGGGGAGCTGTTTTTT,CATSSRPQGAPGVGGELFF
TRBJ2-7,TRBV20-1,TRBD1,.,TGCAGTGCGACGGACAGGGGGCTTGAGTACTTC,CSATDRGLEYF
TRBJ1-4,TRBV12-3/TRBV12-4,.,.,TGTGCCAGCAGTGGGACAAACCGACTGTTTTTT,CASSGTNRLFF
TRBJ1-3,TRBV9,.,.,TGTGCCAGCAGCGTAGTGCCTACGTTACCCTCTGGAAACACCATATATTTT,CASSVVPTLPSGNTIYF
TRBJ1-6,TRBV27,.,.,TGTGCCAGCAGTTTAGAACATTATTCACCCCTCCACTTT,CASSLEHYSPLHF
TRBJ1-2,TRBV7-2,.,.,TGTGCCAGCAGCTCATTCAGGGAGGACTATGGCTACACCTTC,CASSSFREDYGYTF
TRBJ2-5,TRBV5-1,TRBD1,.,TGCGCCAGCAGCTCCGGGCGGACAGGCCAAGAGACCCAGTACTTC,CASSSGRTGQETQYF
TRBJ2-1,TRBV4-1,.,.,TGCGCCAGCAGCCAAGATCCCTTGACAGGAGACTACAATGAGCAGTTCTTC,CASSQDPLTGDYNEQFF
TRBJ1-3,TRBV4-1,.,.,TGCGCCAGCAGTCGTCGAGATTCTGGAAACACCATATATTTT,CASSRRDSGNTIYF
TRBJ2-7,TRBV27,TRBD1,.,TGTGCCAGCAGGAACCTACAGGGGGACCCAGGGTCCTACGAGCAGTACTTC,CASRNLQGDPGSYEQYF
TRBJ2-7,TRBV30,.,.,TGTGCCTGGAGGACTCCTGGGGCTAAGCCGTACTTC,CAWRTPGAKPYF
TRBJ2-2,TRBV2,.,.,TGTGCCAGCAGTGAAGACGGGATCGACACCGGGGAGCTGTTTTTT,CASSEDGIDTGELFF
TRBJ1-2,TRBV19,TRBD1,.,TGTGCCAGTAGTTCGGGACAGGAAGTCGATGGCTACACCTTC,CASSSGQEVDGYTF
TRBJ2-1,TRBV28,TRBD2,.,TGTGCCAGCAGTTCTAGCGGGAGCTCCTACAATGAGCAGTTCTTC,CASSSSGSSYNEQFF
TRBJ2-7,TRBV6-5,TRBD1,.,TGTGCCAGCAGGATCCGGGACAGGGGTCCCTACGAGCAGTACTTC,CASRIRDRGPYEQYF
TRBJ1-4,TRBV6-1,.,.,TGTGCCAGCAGTGATACTCGAGAAAAACTGTTTTTT,CASSDTREKLFF
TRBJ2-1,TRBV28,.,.,TGTGCCAGCAGTTTAAGAGGGAATGAGCAGTTCTTC,CASSLRGNEQFF
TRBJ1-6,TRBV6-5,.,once,TGTGCCAGCAGTTATGTAAGGGGTTCACCCCTCCACTTT,CASSYVRGSPLHF
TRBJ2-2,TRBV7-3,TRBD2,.,TGTGCCAGCAGCCTCGCGGCGGGAGGCGGGGAGCTGTTTTTT,CASSLAAGGGELFF
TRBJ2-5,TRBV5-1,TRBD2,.,TGCGCCAGCAGCTTTGCGGGGGGTCCAAAGCAAGAGACCCAGTACTTC,CASSFAGGPKQETQYF
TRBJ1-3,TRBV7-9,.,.,TGTGCCAGCAGCCCAAGGGGGACATCGACCTCTGGAAACACCATATATTTT,CASSPRGTSTSGNTIYF
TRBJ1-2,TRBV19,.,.,TGTGCCAGTAGTGTCCCTCCAGGAATCTATGGCTACACCTTC,CASSVPPGIYGYTF
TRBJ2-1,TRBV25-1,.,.,TGTGCCAGCAGTGAATGGAGTCAAGGCGATGAGCAGTTCTTC,CASSEWSQGDEQFF
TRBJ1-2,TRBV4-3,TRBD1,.,TGCGCCAGCAGTGACAGGGGCATCGGCTACACCTTC,CASSDRGIGYTF
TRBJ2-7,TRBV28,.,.,TGTGCCAGCAGTTCTGGGGCCCCCTACGAGCAGTACTTC,CASSSGAPYEQYF
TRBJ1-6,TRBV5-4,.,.,TGTGCCAGCAGCTTGAGTCGGGGGGATTCACCCCTCCACTTT,CASSLSRGDSPLHF
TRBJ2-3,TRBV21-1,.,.,TGTGCCAGCAGCAAAGGTTCCGGACTAGCGGGAGGAACCCCCACAGATACGCAGTATTTT,CASSKGSGLAGGTPTDTQYF
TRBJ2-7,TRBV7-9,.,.,TGTGCCAGCAGCCCAAGTTCGGGGAACTACGAGCAGTACTTC,CASSPSSGNYEQYF
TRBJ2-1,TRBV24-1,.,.,TGTGCCACCAGTGATTTGAGGCTGCCGGGCGGCGGGGATGAGCAGTTCTTC,CATSDLRLPGGGDEQFF
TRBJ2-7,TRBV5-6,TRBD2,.,TGTGCCAGCAGCTTGACCGGGACTAGCTCCTCTTATTCCTACGAGCAGTACTTC,CASSLTGTSSSYSYEQYF
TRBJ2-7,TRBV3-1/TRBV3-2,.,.,TGTGCCAGCAGCCACCCCCGAGGCGGCCGCGGGGAGCAGTACTTC,CASSHPRGGRGEQYF
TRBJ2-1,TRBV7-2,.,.,TGTGCCAGCAGCTTAGATCAGGTTTACAATGAGCAGTTCTTC,CASSLDQVYNEQFF
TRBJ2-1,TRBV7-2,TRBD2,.,TGTGCCAGCAGCCTCCGACTAGCGCAAAATGAGCAGTTCTTC,CASSLRLAQNEQFF
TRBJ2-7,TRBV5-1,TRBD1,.,TGCGCCAGCAGCTTGGGCGACAGGGTGGGCTACGAGCAGTACTTC,CASSLGDRVGYEQYF
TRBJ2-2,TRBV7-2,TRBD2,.,TGTGCCAGCAGCCGGACTAGCGGTAACACCGGGGAGCTGTTTTTT,CASSRTSGNTGELFF
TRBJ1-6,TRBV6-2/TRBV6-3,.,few,TGTGCCAGCAGTGATCCCCGGGGAACGCTCTCACCCCTCCACTTT,CASSDPRGTLSPLHF
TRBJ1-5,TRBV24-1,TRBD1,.,TGTGCCACCGGGACAGGGAATCAGCCCCAGCATTTT,CATGTGNQPQHF
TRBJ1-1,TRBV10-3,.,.,TGTGCCACCTTACAGGGAGACTCTGAAGCTTTCTTT,CATLQGDSEAFF
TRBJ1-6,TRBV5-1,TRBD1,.,TGCGCCAGCAGCTCGGAGGGACAGGGTGGTTCACCCCTCCACTTT,CASSSEGQGGSPLHF
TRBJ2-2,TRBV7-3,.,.,TGTGCCAGCAGCTTAGACCCGGGTAGGGGCACCGGGGAGCTGTTTTTT,CASSLDPGRGTGELFF
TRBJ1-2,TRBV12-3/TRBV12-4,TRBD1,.,TGTGCCAGCAAGACAGGGACAAACTATGGCTACACCTTC,CASKTGTNYGYTF
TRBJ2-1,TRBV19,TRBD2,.,TGTGCCAGTAGTCAGGGAGCGGGAGCAGGCGATGAGCAGTTCTTC,CASSQGAGAGDEQFF